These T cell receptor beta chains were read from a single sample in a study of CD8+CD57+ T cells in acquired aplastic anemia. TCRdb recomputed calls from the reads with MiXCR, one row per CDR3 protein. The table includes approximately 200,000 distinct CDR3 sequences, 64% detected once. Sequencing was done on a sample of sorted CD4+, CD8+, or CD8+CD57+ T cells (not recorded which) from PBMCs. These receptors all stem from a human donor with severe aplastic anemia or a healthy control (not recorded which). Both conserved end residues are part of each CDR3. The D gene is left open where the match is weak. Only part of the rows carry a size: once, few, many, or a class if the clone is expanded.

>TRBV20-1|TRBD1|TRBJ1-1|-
TGCAGTGCTAGAGTCGCGGCAGGGGGGATGAACACTGAAGCTTTCTTT
CSARVAAGGMNTEAFF
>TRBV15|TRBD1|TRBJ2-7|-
TGTGCCACCAGCAGAGGCCGGACAGGGGGCTACGAGCAGTACTTC
CATSRGRTGGYEQYF
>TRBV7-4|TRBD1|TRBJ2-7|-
TGCGCCAGCAGCCAAGAGAACAGGGGTTTCTACGAGCAGTACTTC
CASSQENRGFYEQYF
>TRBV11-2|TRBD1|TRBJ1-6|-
TGTGCCAGCAGCGCGGGACAGATATTACCCCTCCACTTT
CASSAGQILPLHF
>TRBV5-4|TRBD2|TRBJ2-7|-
TGTGCCAGCAACGGAGGGACTAGCAACTACGAGCAGTACTTC
CASNGGTSNYEQYF
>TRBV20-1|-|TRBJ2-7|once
TGCAGTGCTAGTCAGGCGGGAACACCTTACGAGCAGTACTTC
CSASQAGTPYEQYF
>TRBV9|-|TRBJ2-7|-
TGTGCCAGCAGCGTCGGGGCTTCCGTCCACGAGCAGTACTTC
CASSVGASVHEQYF
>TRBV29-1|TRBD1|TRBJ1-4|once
TGCAGCGCCTCGGACAGGGAGGCAACTAATGAAAAACTGTTTTTT
CSASDREATNEKLFF
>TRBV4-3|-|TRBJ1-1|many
TGCGCCAGCAGCCAAGTCAAGGAGGGAACTGAAGCTTTCTTT
CASSQVKEGTEAFF
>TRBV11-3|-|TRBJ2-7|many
TGTGCCAGCAGCTCGGGACTGACCTACGAGCAGTACTTC
CASSSGLTYEQYF
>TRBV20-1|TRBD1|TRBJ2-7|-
TGCGGTGTTCAGACAGGGCTCTCCTACGAGCAGTACTTC
CGVQTGLSYEQYF
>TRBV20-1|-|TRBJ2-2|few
TGCAGTGCGAGGCTGACGGGGAACACCGGGGAGCTGTTTTTT
CSARLTGNTGELFF
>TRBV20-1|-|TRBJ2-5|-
TGCAGCAGTGAGGAAGGGATTCAACGGAAGACCCAGTACTTC
CSSEEGIQRKTQYF
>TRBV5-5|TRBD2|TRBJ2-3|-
TGCGCCAGCAGCCTCGAGCGGGGGGGCGAAACAGATACGCAGTATTTT
CASSLERGGETDTQYF
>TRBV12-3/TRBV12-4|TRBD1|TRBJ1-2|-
TGTGCCAGCAGTTTCCATGGGACAGAAGAGATATATGGCTACACCTTC
CASSFHGTEEIYGYTF
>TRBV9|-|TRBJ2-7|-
TGTGCCAGCAGCTTAGGACAGTTCTCCCCCTACGAGCAGTACTTC
CASSLGQFSPYEQYF
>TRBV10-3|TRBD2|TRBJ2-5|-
TGTGCCATCAGTGATGTTGGTAGCGGGAAACCAGGGGAAGAGACCCAGTACTTC
CAISDVGSGKPGEETQYF
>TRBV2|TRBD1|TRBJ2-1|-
TGTGCCAGCCTTAGGTTGGGACAGAGAAACAATGAGCAGTTCTTC
CASLRLGQRNNEQFF
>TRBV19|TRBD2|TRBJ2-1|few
TGTGCCAGTAGTACGGAACCGGGACTAGCTTTCTTC
CASSTEPGLAFF
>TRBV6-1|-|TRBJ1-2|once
TGTGCCAGCATGGATTGGGGGAACTATGGCTACACCTTC
CASMDWGNYGYTF
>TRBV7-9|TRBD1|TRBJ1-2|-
TGTGCCAGCAGCCCTAAGGACAGGGTCTGGGGCTACACCTTC
CASSPKDRVWGYTF
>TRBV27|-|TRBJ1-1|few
TGTGCCAGCAGTTTATCGATCCCATTGGGCACTGAAGCTTTCTTT
CASSLSIPLGTEAFF
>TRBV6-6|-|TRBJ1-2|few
TGTGCCAGCAGGGGGGGGGCCGCACCACTTGGCTACACCTTC
CASRGGAAPLGYTF
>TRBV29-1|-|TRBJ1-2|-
TGCAGCGACTGGACGGTATATGGCTACACCTTC
CSDWTVYGYTF
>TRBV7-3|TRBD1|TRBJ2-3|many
TGTGCCAGCAGCCAGGGACAGGCTAGCACAGATACGCAGTATTTT
CASSQGQASTDTQYF
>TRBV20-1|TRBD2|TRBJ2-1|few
TGCAGTGCTACCCGGGGGGCTAGCGGGAGGAGGAGTGAGCAGTTCTTC
CSATRGASGRRSEQFF
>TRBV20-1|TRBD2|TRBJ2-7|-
TGCAGTGCTGCTCGCGGGGGGCCCCTTGACGAGCAGTACTTC
CSAARGGPLDEQYF
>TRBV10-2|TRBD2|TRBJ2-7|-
TGCGCCAGCAGGGAAACTAGCGGTACCTACGAGCAGTACTTC
CASRETSGTYEQYF
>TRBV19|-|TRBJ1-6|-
TGTGCCAGTAGTATGAGAGGGGGTCCCCTCTCACCCCTCCACTTT
CASSMRGGPLSPLHF
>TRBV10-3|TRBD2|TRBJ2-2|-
TGTGCCATCAGTTCTAGCGGGGCCGCCGGGGGCGGGGAGCTGTTTTTT
CAISSSGAAGGGELFF
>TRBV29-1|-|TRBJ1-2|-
TGCAGCGTTCTCGTGAGCGACGAGACCTATGGCTACACCTTC
CSVLVSDETYGYTF
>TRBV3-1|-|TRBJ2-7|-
TGTGCCAGCAGCCAAGAGTCCGGGGGACCTACCTACGAGCAGTACTTC
CASSQESGGPTYEQYF